This TCR beta chain was documented in a study of cytomegalovirus exposure and HLA in healthy donors. Study-wide background: A prior study identified 120 million or so unique TCR beta sequences from 190 million or so T cells. Genetic ancestry analysis placed approximately 80% of the roughly 400 donors that were genotyped in the Caucasian-associated cluster. Study results and caveats: In vitro, three CMV-associated chains proved specific for CMV antigens.

The PCR employed 60 Vbeta primers together with 13 Jbeta primers. Profiled with immunoSEQ multiplex PCR; TCRdb holds only in-frame clones, not every one. The sample shows under 150,000 clones, 65% to 85% of them seen only once. Points on this clone: Its antigen remains unidentified.

V lost 2 bases to trimming and J lost 0 bases, with 8 bases between them. Germline CDR1 reads SGHRS; CDR2 reads YFSETQ. The CDR3 consists of 15 residues. V usage is TRBV5-1 and J usage is TRBJ2-2; D might be TRBD1 (6 bases). Sequenced input: PBMCs. This clonotype was sampled from a woman aged 18-30 years in good health and CMV-seronegative. The CDR3 sequence: CASSLGTPNTGELFF. The CDR3 region has the DNA TGCGCCAGCAGCTTAGGGACACCGAACACCGGGGAGCTGTTTTTT.